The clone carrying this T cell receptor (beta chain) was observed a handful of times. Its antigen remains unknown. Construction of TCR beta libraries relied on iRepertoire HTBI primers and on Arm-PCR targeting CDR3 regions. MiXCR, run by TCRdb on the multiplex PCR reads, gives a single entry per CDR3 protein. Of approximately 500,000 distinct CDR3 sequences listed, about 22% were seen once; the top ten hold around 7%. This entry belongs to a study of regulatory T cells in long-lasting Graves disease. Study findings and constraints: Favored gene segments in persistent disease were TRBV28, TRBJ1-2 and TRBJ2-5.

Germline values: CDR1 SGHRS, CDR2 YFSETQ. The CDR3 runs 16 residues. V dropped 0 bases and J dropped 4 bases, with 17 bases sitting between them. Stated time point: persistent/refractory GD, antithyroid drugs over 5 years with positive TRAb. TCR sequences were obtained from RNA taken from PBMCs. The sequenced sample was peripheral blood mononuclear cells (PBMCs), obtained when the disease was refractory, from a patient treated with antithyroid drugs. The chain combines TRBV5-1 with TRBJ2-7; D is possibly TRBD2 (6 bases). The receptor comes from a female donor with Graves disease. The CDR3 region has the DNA TGCGCCAGCAGCTTGGGACTAGTAGGTCCTACTTACGAGCAGTACTTC. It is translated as CASSLGLVGPTYEQYF.